This T cell receptor (beta chain) was sequenced during a study of blood T cell repertoires in COVID-19. About the study: The United States, Italy and Spain were the sources of the acute and convalescent COVID-19 samples. T cells, B-cell-depleted T cells, or PBMCs supplied cDNA or gDNA.

Looked up from germline, CDR1 is SGDLS and CDR2 is YYNGEE. V was clipped by 0 bases and J by 2 bases, with 9 bases between them. This CDR3 has 14 amino acids. In the authors' methods: For nucleated cells, counts were estimated from reference gene primer amplification. Libraries were prepared by immunoSEQ multiplex PCR; TCRdb keeps only in-frame clonotypes and omits some of them. V and J calls and clone size come straight from that table; D and trimming were deduced from the DNA. The profile covers approximately 250,000 clones, with almost 85% appearing a single time and 4.5% to 5.5% taken by the ten largest. Seattle patients were enrolled while actively infected and followed longitudinally.

The clonotype was recovered from a man aged 50 to 59 with COVID-19, enrolled during active disease. The rearrangement links TRBV9 to TRBJ2-7, with D possibly TRBD1 on 5 matching bases. Sequencing used peripheral blood. CDR3 amino acids: CASSVDRPPYEQYF. For the CDR3, the DNA is TGTGCCAGCAGCGTAGACAGGCCACCCTACGAGCAGTACTTC.